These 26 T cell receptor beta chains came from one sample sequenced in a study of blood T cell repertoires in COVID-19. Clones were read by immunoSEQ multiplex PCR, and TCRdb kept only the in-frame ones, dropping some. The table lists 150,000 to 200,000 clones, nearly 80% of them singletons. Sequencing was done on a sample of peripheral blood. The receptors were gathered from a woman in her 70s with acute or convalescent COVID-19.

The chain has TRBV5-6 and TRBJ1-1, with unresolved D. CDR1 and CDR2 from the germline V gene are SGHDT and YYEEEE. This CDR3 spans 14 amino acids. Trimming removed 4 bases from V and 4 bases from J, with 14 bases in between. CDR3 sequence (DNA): TGTGCCAGCAGCCCCGAACTTCTCGCCACTGAAGCTTTCTTT. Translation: CASSPELLATEAFF.

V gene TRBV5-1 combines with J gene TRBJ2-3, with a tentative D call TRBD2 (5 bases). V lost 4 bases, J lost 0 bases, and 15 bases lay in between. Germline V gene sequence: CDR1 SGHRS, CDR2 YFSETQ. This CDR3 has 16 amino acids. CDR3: CASSQSRSGSTDTQYF. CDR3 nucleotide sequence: TGCGCCAGCAGCCAATCGAGGAGCGGAAGCACAGATACGCAGTATTTT. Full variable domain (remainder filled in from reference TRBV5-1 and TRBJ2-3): KAGVTQTPRYLIKTRGQQVTLSCSPISGHRSVSWYQQTPGQGLQFLFEYFSETQRNKGNFPGRFSGRQFSNSRSEMNVSTLELGDSALYLCASSQSRSGSTDTQYFGPGTRLTVL.

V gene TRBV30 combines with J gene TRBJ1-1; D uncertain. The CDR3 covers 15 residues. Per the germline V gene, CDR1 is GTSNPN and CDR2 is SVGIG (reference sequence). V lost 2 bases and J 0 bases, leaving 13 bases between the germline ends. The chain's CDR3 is CAWSHGFGMNTEAFF. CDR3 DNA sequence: TGTGCCTGGAGTCACGGGTTCGGGATGAACACTGAAGCTTTCTTT.

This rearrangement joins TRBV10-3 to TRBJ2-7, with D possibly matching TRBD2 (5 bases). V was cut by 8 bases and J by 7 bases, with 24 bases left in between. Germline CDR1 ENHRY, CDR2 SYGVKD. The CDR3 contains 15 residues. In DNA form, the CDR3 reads TGTGCCATCGCTAACTCTCAAAACGGGGTAGGGGAGCAGTACTTC. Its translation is CAIANSQNGVGEQYF.

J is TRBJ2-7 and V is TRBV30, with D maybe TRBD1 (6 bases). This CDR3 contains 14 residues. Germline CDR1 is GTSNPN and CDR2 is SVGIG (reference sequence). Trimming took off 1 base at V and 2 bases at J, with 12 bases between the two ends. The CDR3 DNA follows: TGTGCCTGGAGTGGGGTGACAGGAACCTACGAGCAGTACTTC. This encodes CAWSGVTGTYEQYF.

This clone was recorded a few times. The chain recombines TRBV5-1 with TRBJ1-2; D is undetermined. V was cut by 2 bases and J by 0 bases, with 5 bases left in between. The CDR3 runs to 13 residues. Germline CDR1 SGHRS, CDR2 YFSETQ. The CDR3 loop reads CASSFASNYGYTF. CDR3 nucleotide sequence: TGCGCCAGCAGCTTTGCGTCTAACTATGGCTACACCTTC.

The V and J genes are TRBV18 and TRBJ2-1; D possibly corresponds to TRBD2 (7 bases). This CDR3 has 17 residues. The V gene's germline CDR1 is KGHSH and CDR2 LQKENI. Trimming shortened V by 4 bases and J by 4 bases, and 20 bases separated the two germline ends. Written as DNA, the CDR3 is TGTGCCAGCTCACTCCAGGGGCGACTAGCAGCTTACAATGAGCAGTTCTTC. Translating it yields CASSLQGRLAAYNEQFF.

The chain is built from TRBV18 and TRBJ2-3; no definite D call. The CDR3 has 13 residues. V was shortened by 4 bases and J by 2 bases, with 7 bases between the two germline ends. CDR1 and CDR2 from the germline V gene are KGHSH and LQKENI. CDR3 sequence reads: CASSLVPTDTQYF. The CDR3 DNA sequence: TGTGCCAGCTCACTAGTCCCCACAGATACGCAGTATTTT.

The CDR3 DNA is TGTGCCAGCAGCTCCGCGGTTGGGACAGGGTATGGCTACACCTTC. Translated, it gives CASSSAVGTGYGYTF. This chain connects TRBV7-8 to TRBJ1-2, with 9 positions matching TRBD1. The junction had 8 bases not matched to a gene; V was cut back by 4 bases and J by 5 bases. Per germline, CDR1 SGHVS and CDR2 FQNEAQ. The CDR3 is 15 residues long. The full variable domain, its missing parts supplied by reference TRBV7-8 and TRBJ1-2, is GAGVSQSPRYKVAKRGQDVALRCDPISGHVSLFWYQQALGQGPEFLTYFQNEAQLDKSGLPSDRFFAERPEGSVSTLKIQRTQQEDSAVYLCASSSAVGTGYGYTFGSGTRLTVV.

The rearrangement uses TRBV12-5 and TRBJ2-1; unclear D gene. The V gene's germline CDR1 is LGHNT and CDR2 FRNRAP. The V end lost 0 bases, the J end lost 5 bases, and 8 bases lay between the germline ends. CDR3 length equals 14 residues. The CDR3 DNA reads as TGTGCTAGTGGTTTGGTACTGCGTAACAATGAGCAGTTCTTC. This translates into CASGLVLRNNEQFF.

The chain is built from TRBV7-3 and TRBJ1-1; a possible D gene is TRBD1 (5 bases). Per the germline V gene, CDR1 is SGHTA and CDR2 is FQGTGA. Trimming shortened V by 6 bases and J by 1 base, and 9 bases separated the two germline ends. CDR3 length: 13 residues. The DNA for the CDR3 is TGTGCCAGCAGGGACGACAGGAACACTGAAGCTTTCTTT. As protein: CASRDDRNTEAFF. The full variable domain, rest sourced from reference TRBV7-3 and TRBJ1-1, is GAGVSQTPSNKVTEKGKYVELRCDPISGHTALYWYRQSLGQGPEFLIYFQGTGAADDSGLPNDRFFAVRPEGSVSTLKIQRTERGDSAVYLCASRDDRNTEAFFGQGTRLTVV.

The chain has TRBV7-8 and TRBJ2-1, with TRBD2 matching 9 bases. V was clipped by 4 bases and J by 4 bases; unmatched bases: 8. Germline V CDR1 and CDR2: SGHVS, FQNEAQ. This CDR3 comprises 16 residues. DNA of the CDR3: TGTGCCAGCAGCTACATTTGGCTAGCGGGGTACAATGAGCAGTTCTTC. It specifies CASSYIWLAGYNEQFF.

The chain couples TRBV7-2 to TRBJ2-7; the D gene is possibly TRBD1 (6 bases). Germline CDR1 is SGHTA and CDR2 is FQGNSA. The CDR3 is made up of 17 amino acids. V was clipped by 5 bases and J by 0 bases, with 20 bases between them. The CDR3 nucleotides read TGTGCCAGCAGCCCAGGGGTAGGTAGGGCGTCCTCCTACGAGCAGTACTTC. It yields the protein CASSPGVGRASSYEQYF.

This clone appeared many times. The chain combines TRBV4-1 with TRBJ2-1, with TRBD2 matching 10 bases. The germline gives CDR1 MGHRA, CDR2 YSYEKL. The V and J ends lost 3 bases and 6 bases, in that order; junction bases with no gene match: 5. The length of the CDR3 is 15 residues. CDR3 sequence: CASSHLAGVGNEQFF. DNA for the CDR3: TGCGCCAGCAGCCACCTAGCGGGAGTGGGCAATGAGCAGTTCTTC.

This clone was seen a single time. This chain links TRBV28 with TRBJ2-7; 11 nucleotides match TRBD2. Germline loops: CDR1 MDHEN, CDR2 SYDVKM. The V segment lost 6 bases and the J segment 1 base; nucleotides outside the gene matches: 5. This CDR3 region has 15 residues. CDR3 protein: CASSSLAGGSYEQYF. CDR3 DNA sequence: TGTGCCAGCAGCAGTCTAGCGGGAGGATCCTACGAGCAGTACTTC.

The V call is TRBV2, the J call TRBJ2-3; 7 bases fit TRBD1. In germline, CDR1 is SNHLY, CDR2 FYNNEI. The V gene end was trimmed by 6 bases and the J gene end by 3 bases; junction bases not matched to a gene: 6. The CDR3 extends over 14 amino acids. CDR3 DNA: TGTGCCAGCAGAGGACAGGACCAAACAGATACGCAGTATTTT. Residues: CASRGQDQTDTQYF.

The CDR3, as DNA: TGTGCCAGCAGTTATACAGGGCCGTTCACTGAAGCTTTCTTT. Its protein is CASSYTGPFTEAFF. The chain is built from TRBV6-5 and TRBJ1-1; perhaps TRBD1 as D (6 bases). CDR3 length equals 14 residues. V dropped 3 bases and J dropped 4 bases, with 12 bases sitting between them. Germline-derived CDR1 and CDR2 are MNHEY and SVGAGI.

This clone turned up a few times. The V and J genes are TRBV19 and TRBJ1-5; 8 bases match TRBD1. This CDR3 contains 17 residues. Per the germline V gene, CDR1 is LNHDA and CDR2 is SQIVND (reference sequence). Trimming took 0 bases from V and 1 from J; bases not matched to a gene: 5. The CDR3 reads CASSIDPGGPSNQPQHF. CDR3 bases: TGTGCCAGTAGTATAGATCCAGGGGGCCCAAGCAATCAGCCCCAGCATTTT.

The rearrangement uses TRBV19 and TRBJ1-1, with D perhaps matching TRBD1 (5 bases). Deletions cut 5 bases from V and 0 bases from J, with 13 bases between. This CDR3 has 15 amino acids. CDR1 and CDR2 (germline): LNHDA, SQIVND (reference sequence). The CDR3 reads CASSPERGVNTEAFF. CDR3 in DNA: TGTGCCAGTAGTCCCGAACGGGGGGTGAACACTGAAGCTTTCTTT.

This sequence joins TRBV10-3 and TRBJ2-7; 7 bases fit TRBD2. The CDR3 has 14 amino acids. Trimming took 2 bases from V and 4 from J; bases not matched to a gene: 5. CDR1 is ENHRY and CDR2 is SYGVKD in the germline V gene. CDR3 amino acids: CAISELGGGYEQYF. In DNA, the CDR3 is TGTGCCATCAGTGAGCTTGGGGGGGGGTACGAGCAGTACTTC.

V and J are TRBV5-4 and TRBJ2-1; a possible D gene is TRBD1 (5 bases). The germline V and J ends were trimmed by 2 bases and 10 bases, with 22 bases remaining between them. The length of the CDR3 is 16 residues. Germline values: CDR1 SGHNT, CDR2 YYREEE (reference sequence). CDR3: CASSFEQAVRLKEQFF. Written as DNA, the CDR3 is TGTGCCAGCAGCTTTGAACAGGCGGTGAGGCTTAAAGAGCAGTTCTTC.

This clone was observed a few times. The DNA for the CDR3 is TGTGCCAGCAGCCAAGACAGATCGGGTTCACCCCTCCACTTT. Translating it yields CASSQDRSGSPLHF. The rearrangement links TRBV3-1 (or the pseudogene TRBV3-2) to TRBJ1-6; D unresolved. The germline V and J ends were trimmed by 0 bases and 9 bases, with 9 bases remaining between them. This CDR3 comprises 14 residues. Germline lookup yields CDR1 LGHDT and CDR2 YNNKEL (reference sequence).

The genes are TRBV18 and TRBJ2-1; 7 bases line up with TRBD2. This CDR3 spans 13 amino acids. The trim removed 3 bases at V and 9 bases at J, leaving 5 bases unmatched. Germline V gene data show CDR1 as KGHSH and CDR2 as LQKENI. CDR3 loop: CASSPREEGEQFF. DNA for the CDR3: TGTGCCAGCTCACCCCGGGAGGAGGGTGAGCAGTTCTTC.

The CDR3 DNA reads as TGTGCCAGCAGCGTCCAGGGATTCTATGGCTACACCTTC. This encodes CASSVQGFYGYTF. The V and J genes are TRBV9 and TRBJ1-2, with D maybe TRBD1 (5 bases). V dropped 2 bases and J dropped 4 bases, with 9 bases sitting between them. The CDR3 loop spans 13 amino acids. Germline-derived CDR1 and CDR2 are SGDLS and YYNGEE.

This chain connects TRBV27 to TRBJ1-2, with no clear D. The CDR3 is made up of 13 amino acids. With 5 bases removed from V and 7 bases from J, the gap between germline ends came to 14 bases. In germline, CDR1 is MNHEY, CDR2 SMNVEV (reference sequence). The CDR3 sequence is CASSAPGPLGYTF. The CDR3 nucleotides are TGTGCCAGCAGTGCCCCGGGTCCGCTTGGCTACACCTTC.

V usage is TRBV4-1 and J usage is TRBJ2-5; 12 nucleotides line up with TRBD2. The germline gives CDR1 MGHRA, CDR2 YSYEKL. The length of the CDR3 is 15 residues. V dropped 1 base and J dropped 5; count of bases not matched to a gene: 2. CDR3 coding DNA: TGCGCCAGCAGCCAAGTACTAGCGGGAGGTGAGACCCAGTACTTC. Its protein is CASSQVLAGGETQYF.